The rows below give T cell receptor beta chains drawn from one sample of a study of cytomegalovirus exposure and HLA in healthy donors. The data were produced by immunoSEQ multiplex PCR, yet TCRdb's version contains in-frame clones alone and is incomplete. The sample consists of roughly 92,000 clones, around 80% of them appearing once. Input material: PBMCs. The receptors were gathered from a man aged 45 to 65 in good health and CMV-seropositive. Both conserved end residues are part of each CDR3. A D gene is named only where the DNA matches it firmly. Only some rows state a clone size, as once, few, many or a class for expanded clones.

abundance: NA
j_gene: TRBJ2-2
d_gene: NA
v_gene: TRBV5-4
CDR3aa: CASSLGGGERELFF
CDR3nt: TGTGCCAGCAGCTTGGGGGGCGGAGAAAGGGAGCTGTTTTTT

abundance: NA
j_gene: TRBJ2-7
d_gene: TRBD2
v_gene: TRBV7-9
CDR3aa: CASSSAGGVYEQYF
CDR3nt: TGTGCCAGCAGCTCAGCGGGAGGGGTCTACGAGCAGTACTTC

abundance: NA
j_gene: TRBJ1-4
d_gene: NA
v_gene: TRBV7-9
CDR3aa: CASVQGYLNEKLFF
CDR3nt: TGTGCCAGTGTGCAGGGGTACCTGAATGAAAAACTGTTTTTT

abundance: NA
j_gene: TRBJ2-7
d_gene: TRBD2
v_gene: TRBV11-2
CDR3aa: CASSGTGTSGRMYEQYF
CDR3nt: TGTGCCAGCAGCGGCACCGGGACTAGCGGGAGGATGTACGAGCAGTACTTC

abundance: NA
j_gene: TRBJ1-1
d_gene: NA
v_gene: TRBV28
CDR3aa: CASSSPGHVNTEAFF
CDR3nt: TGTGCCAGCAGTTCCCCGGGACATGTCAACACTGAAGCTTTCTTT

abundance: NA
j_gene: TRBJ1-1
d_gene: NA
v_gene: TRBV7-9
CDR3aa: CASSLYGTFMNTEAFF
CDR3nt: TGTGCCAGCAGCTTATACGGGACATTCATGAACACTGAAGCTTTCTTT

abundance: once
j_gene: TRBJ1-1
d_gene: TRBD1
v_gene: TRBV6-1
CDR3aa: CASRGQRNTEAFF
CDR3nt: TGTGCCAGCAGGGGACAGAGGAACACTGAAGCTTTCTTT

abundance: NA
j_gene: TRBJ2-2
d_gene: TRBD2
v_gene: TRBV30
CDR3aa: CAWSGSGGDTGELFF
CDR3nt: TGTGCCTGGAGTGGTAGCGGGGGTGACACCGGGGAGCTGTTTTTT

abundance: NA
j_gene: TRBJ2-7
d_gene: NA
v_gene: TRBV7-9
CDR3aa: CASSQDGGTAYEQYF
CDR3nt: TGTGCCAGCAGCCAAGACGGGGGAACAGCCTACGAGCAGTACTTC

abundance: NA
j_gene: TRBJ1-5
d_gene: TRBD1
v_gene: TRBV29-1
CDR3aa: CSAGTGDQPQHF
CDR3nt: TGCAGCGCCGGGACAGGGGATCAGCCCCAGCATTTT

abundance: NA
j_gene: TRBJ1-1
d_gene: TRBD1
v_gene: TRBV5-8
CDR3aa: CASSLGRGRTEAFF
CDR3nt: TGTGCCAGCAGCTTGGGCAGGGGGAGAACTGAAGCTTTCTTT